This T cell receptor beta chain was sequenced in a study of blood T cell repertoires in COVID-19. In the study overall: From the United States, Italy and Spain came samples of acute and convalescent COVID-19. T cells, B-cell-depleted T cells, or PBMCs provided the cDNA or gDNA that served as material.

Authors' methods: Nucleated cell number was recorded as an estimate derived from reference gene primer amplification. TCRdb keeps only in-frame clones here, not all; method: immunoSEQ multiplex PCR. V and J calls and clone size are copied from that table; D and trimming were computed from the DNA. Among 46,000 or so clones, around four fifths were seen once, and the ten largest hold roughly 12%. This CDR3 spans 14 amino acids. The V segment lost 2 bases and the J segment 7 bases; nucleotides outside the gene matches: 4. The V gene's germline CDR1 is SGHNT and CDR2 YYREEE (reference sequence). The origin of this receptor is a human donor in a cohort sampled during active COVID-19. The source material was peripheral blood. The V call is TRBV5-4, the J call TRBJ2-1, with TRBD2 identical over 9 bases. The CDR3 is CASSLKRGVNEQFF. The CDR3 DNA is TGTGCCAGCAGCTTAAAGCGGGGGGTGAATGAGCAGTTCTTC. Filled out from reference TRBV5-4 and TRBJ2-1, the complete variable domain reads ETGVTQSPTHLIKTRGQQVTLRCSSQSGHNTVSWYQQALGQGPQFIFQYYREEENGRGNFPPRFSGLQFPNYSSELNVNALELDDSALYLCASSLKRGVNEQFFGPGTRLTVL.